This is a list of T cell receptor beta chains from one sample in a study of blood T cell repertoires in COVID-19. TCRdb's table, derived via immunoSEQ multiplex PCR, lists solely in-frame clones and lacks some. The sample has around 450,000 clones, roughly 91% seen once. Sequenced: PBMCs or T cells enriched from blood (not recorded which). These receptors were taken from a man aged 18 to 35 who had recovered from COVID-19. Each CDR3 is given with its conserved first and last residue. The D gene is left open where the match is weak. Size is stated for part of the rows, as once, few or many counts, or as a class when the clone is expanded.

j_gene: TRBJ1-3; v_gene: TRBV7-9; abundance: NA; d_gene: NA; CDR3aa: CASRDKRLKPGNTIYF; CDR3nt: TGTGCCAGCAGGGATAAAAGACTTAAGCCCGGAAACACCATATATTTT
j_gene: TRBJ2-1; v_gene: TRBV4-1; abundance: few; d_gene: TRBD2; CDR3aa: CASSPRMASGGGDEQFF; CDR3nt: TGCGCCAGCAGCCCTCGGATGGCTAGCGGAGGAGGGGATGAGCAGTTCTTC
j_gene: TRBJ2-5; v_gene: TRBV29-1; abundance: NA; d_gene: NA; CDR3aa: CSVARQPETQYF; CDR3nt: TGCAGCGTTGCGCGGCAGCCGGAGACCCAGTACTTC
j_gene: TRBJ1-2; v_gene: TRBV24-1; abundance: NA; d_gene: NA; CDR3aa: CATSGGGNYGYTF; CDR3nt: TGTGCCACCAGTGGGGGGGGTAACTATGGCTACACCTTC
j_gene: TRBJ2-7; v_gene: TRBV28; abundance: NA; d_gene: TRBD2; CDR3aa: CASRGLAGAYEQYF; CDR3nt: TGTGCCAGCAGGGGACTAGCGGGAGCGTACGAGCAGTACTTC
j_gene: TRBJ2-7; v_gene: TRBV5-4; abundance: NA; d_gene: TRBD2; CDR3aa: CASSPTPSGFTYEQYF; CDR3nt: TGTGCCAGCAGCCCGACACCTAGCGGGTTCACCTACGAGCAGTACTTC
j_gene: TRBJ1-5; v_gene: TRBV7-8; abundance: once; d_gene: TRBD1; CDR3aa: CASSPKRPGTGTNQPQHF; CDR3nt: TGTGCCAGCAGCCCGAAGCGGCCCGGGACAGGAACAAATCAGCCCCAGCATTTT
j_gene: TRBJ1-5; v_gene: TRBV19; abundance: NA; d_gene: NA; CDR3aa: CASSTVGTHTNQPQHF; CDR3nt: TGTGCCAGTAGTACCGTCGGGACACATACAAATCAGCCCCAGCATTTT
j_gene: TRBJ1-4; v_gene: TRBV19; abundance: NA; d_gene: NA; CDR3aa: CASRVGANEKLFF; CDR3nt: TGTGCCAGTAGAGTGGGAGCTAATGAAAAACTGTTTTTT
j_gene: TRBJ1-1; v_gene: TRBV2; abundance: NA; d_gene: TRBD1; CDR3aa: CASRMDRGRMNTEAFF; CDR3nt: TGTGCCAGCAGGATGGACAGGGGGCGGATGAACACTGAAGCTTTCTTT
j_gene: TRBJ2-1; v_gene: TRBV5-4; abundance: NA; d_gene: TRBD2; CDR3aa: CASSLETSAYNEQFF; CDR3nt: TGTGCCAGCAGCTTGGAGACTAGCGCCTACAATGAGCAGTTCTTC
j_gene: TRBJ2-7; v_gene: TRBV6-5; abundance: NA; d_gene: TRBD1; CDR3aa: CASGKTGTGGEQYF; CDR3nt: TGTGCCAGCGGAAAAACCGGGACAGGGGGCGAGCAGTACTTC
j_gene: TRBJ1-4; v_gene: TRBV20-1; abundance: NA; d_gene: NA; CDR3aa: CSPGGLFF; CDR3nt: TGCAGCCCGGGGGGGCTGTTTTTT
j_gene: TRBJ2-3; v_gene: TRBV2; abundance: NA; d_gene: TRBD2; CDR3aa: CASSEAPGLAGTDTQYF; CDR3nt: TGTGCCAGCAGTGAAGCGCCTGGACTAGCGGGAACAGATACGCAGTATTTT
j_gene: TRBJ1-6; v_gene: TRBV3-1/TRBV3-2; abundance: NA; d_gene: NA; CDR3aa: CASSQRAGNSPLHF; CDR3nt: TGTGCCAGCAGCCAACGGGCAGGGAATTCACCCCTCCACTTT
j_gene: TRBJ2-6; v_gene: TRBV7-6; abundance: NA; d_gene: TRBD2; CDR3aa: CASSSRLAGGPGANVLTF; CDR3nt: TGTGCCAGCAGCTCCCGACTAGCGGGGGGGCCCGGGGCCAACGTCCTGACTTTC
j_gene: TRBJ1-1; v_gene: TRBV19; abundance: NA; d_gene: NA; CDR3aa: CASRGAGDLTEAFF; CDR3nt: TGTGCCAGTAGAGGGGCAGGGGATCTAACTGAAGCTTTCTTT
j_gene: TRBJ2-4; v_gene: TRBV7-2; abundance: once; d_gene: NA; CDR3aa: CASSFPLGAGAKNIQYF; CDR3nt: TGTGCCAGCAGCTTTCCCCTAGGGGCGGGGGCCAAAAACATTCAGTACTTC
j_gene: TRBJ2-2; v_gene: TRBV5-4; abundance: NA; d_gene: NA; CDR3aa: CASSPRGGLNTGELFF; CDR3nt: TGTGCCAGCAGCCCCCGAGGAGGATTGAACACCGGGGAGCTGTTTTTT
j_gene: TRBJ1-4; v_gene: TRBV4-1; abundance: NA; d_gene: TRBD1; CDR3aa: CASSQPGQGSTNEKLFF; CDR3nt: TGCGCCAGCAGCCAACCGGGACAGGGATCAACTAATGAAAAACTGTTTTTT
j_gene: TRBJ1-2; v_gene: TRBV7-9; abundance: NA; d_gene: TRBD1; CDR3aa: CASATGVYGYTF; CDR3nt: TGTGCCAGCGCAACAGGGGTCTATGGCTACACCTTC
j_gene: TRBJ1-6; v_gene: TRBV30; abundance: once; d_gene: NA; CDR3aa: CAWSVSAAYNSPLHF; CDR3nt: TGTGCCTGGAGTGTCTCCGCAGCCTATAATTCACCCCTCCACTTT
j_gene: TRBJ1-2; v_gene: TRBV15; abundance: NA; d_gene: NA; CDR3aa: CATSRDEGIYGYTF; CDR3nt: TGTGCCACCAGCAGAGACGAGGGCATCTATGGCTACACCTTC
j_gene: TRBJ2-1; v_gene: TRBV18; abundance: NA; d_gene: TRBD2; CDR3aa: CASSPRGLAGTYNEQFF; CDR3nt: TGTGCCAGCTCACCACGCGGACTAGCGGGGACCTACAATGAGCAGTTCTTC
j_gene: TRBJ2-7; v_gene: TRBV29-1; abundance: NA; d_gene: NA; CDR3aa: CSVEGGGGYEQYF; CDR3nt: TGCAGCGTTGAAGGCGGAGGCGGCTACGAGCAGTACTTC
j_gene: TRBJ2-7; v_gene: TRBV28; abundance: NA; d_gene: NA; CDR3aa: CASNRAGIKAYEQYF; CDR3nt: TGTGCCAGCAATCGGGCGGGGATTAAGGCCTACGAGCAGTACTTC
j_gene: TRBJ1-2; v_gene: TRBV24-1; abundance: NA; d_gene: TRBD1; CDR3aa: CATSVGQGYGYTF; CDR3nt: TGTGCCACCAGTGTTGGACAGGGTTATGGCTACACCTTC
j_gene: TRBJ1-2; v_gene: TRBV19; abundance: NA; d_gene: NA; CDR3aa: CASSTGGNGYTF; CDR3nt: TGTGCCAGTAGTACCGGAGGTAATGGCTACACCTTC
j_gene: TRBJ1-2; v_gene: TRBV29-1; abundance: NA; d_gene: TRBD1; CDR3aa: CSVGGPGQVHGYTF; CDR3nt: TGCAGCGTTGGGGGGCCGGGACAGGTGCATGGCTACACCTTC
j_gene: TRBJ1-1; v_gene: TRBV5-1; abundance: NA; d_gene: NA; CDR3aa: CASSLSGRAETEAFF; CDR3nt: TGCGCCAGCAGCTTATCTGGCAGGGCTGAGACTGAAGCTTTCTTT
j_gene: TRBJ1-2; v_gene: TRBV2; abundance: few; d_gene: TRBD1; CDR3aa: CASSVGGGQGKNGYTF; CDR3nt: TGTGCCAGCAGTGTCGGAGGAGGACAGGGAAAGAATGGCTACACCTTC